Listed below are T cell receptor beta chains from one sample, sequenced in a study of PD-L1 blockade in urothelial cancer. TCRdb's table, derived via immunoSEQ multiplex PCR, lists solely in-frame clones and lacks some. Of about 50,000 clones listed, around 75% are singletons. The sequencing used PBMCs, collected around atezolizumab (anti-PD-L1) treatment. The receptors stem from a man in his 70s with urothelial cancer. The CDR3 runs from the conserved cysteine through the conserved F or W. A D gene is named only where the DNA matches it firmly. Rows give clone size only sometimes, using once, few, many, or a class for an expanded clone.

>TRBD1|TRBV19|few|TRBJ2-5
TGTGCCAGTGGGACAGGAGTAGGAGAGACCCAGTACTTC
CASGTGVGETQYF
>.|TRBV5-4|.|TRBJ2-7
TGTGCCAGCAGCTTGTTGTCAGGGGACCCCCACGAGCAGTACTTC
CASSLLSGDPHEQYF
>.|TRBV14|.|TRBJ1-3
TGTGCCAGCAGCCAAGTCGGGTTCTCTGGAAACACCATATATTTT
CASSQVGFSGNTIYF
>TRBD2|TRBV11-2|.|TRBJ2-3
TGTGCCAGCGGCCCGGGAGGGGGAAACGGGGGGCCGGGAGATACGCAGTATTTT
CASGPGGGNGGPGDTQYF
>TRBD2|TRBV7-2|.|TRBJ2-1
TGTGCCAGCAGCTATTGGACTAGCGGGAGTCATAATGAGCAGTTCTTC
CASSYWTSGSHNEQFF
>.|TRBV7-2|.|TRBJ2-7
TGTGCCAGCAGCCCCAGACGGGACTCCTACGAGCAGTACTTC
CASSPRRDSYEQYF
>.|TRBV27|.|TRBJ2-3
TGTGCCAGCAGTTTAACCTACTCTAGCACAGATACGCAGTATTTT
CASSLTYSSTDTQYF
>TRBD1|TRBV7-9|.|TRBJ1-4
TGTGCCAGCAGCTGGGTCGGAAGGCAGGGGGCGGGTGAAAAACTGTTTTTT
CASSWVGRQGAGEKLFF
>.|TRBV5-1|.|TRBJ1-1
TGCGCCAGCAGCCCAACCCCCCTCGGAGGGACCATGAACACTGAAGCTTTCTTT
CASSPTPLGGTMNTEAFF
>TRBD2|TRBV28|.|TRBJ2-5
TGTGCCAGCAGACCGGCGGGGGGACGAGAGACCCAGTACTTC
CASRPAGGRETQYF
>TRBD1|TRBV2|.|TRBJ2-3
TGTGCCAGCAGTGAAGCGCCGGGGACAGGGGTATCAGATACGCAGTATTTT
CASSEAPGTGVSDTQYF
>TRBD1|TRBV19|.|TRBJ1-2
TGTGCCAGTAGTATAGGGGGACAGAACTATGGCTACACCTTC
CASSIGGQNYGYTF
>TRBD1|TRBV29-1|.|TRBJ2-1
TGCAGGGGAGACAGGGGTTTTTCTGAGCAGTTCTTC
CRGDRGFSEQFF
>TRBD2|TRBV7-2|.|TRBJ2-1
TGTGCCAGCAGCTCGATAGGACTAGCGGAACACAATGAGCAGTTCTTC
CASSSIGLAEHNEQFF
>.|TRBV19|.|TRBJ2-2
TGTGCCAGTGCCCAAAACGGACTGATCACCGGGGAGCTGTTTTTT
CASAQNGLITGELFF
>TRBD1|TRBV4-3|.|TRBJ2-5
TGCGCCAGCAGCCAAGATACGGCAGGGGGAGAGACCCAGTACTTC
CASSQDTAGGETQYF
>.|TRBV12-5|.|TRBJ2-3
TGTGCTAGTGCCAATTTTGCAGGGTTTGGTTACACAGATACGCAGTATTTT
CASANFAGFGYTDTQYF
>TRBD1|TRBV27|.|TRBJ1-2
TGTGCCAGCAGCTCCACGACAGGGACACGCACCTTC
CASSSTTGTRTF
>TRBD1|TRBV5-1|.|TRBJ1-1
TGCGCCAGCAGCTCATACAGGGGTCAGAGCATGAACACTGAAGCTTTCTTT
CASSSYRGQSMNTEAFF
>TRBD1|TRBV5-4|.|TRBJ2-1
TGTGCCAGCAGCCCCCAGACAGGGTACAATGAGCAGTTCTTC
CASSPQTGYNEQFF
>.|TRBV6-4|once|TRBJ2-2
TGTGCCAGCAGTGAGGGACATCTCACCGGGGAGCTGTTTTTT
CASSEGHLTGELFF
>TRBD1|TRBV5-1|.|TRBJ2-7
TGCGCCAGCAGCCACGACAGGGCCTACGAGCAGTACTTC
CASSHDRAYEQYF
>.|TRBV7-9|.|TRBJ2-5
TGTGCCAGCAGCCCACGGGGTGCAGGACAAGAGACCCAGTACTTC
CASSPRGAGQETQYF
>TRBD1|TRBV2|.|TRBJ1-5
TGTGCCAGCCACGACAGGGGTGGCAATCAGCCCCAGCATTTT
CASHDRGGNQPQHF
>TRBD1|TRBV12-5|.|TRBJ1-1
TGTGCTAGTGGTAGAACCCAGACAGGGGGCAATGCTTTCTTT
CASGRTQTGGNAFF
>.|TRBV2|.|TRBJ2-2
TGTGCCAGCGATAGGAGGGGATTCCTCGCGAACACCGGGGAGCTGTTTTTT
CASDRRGFLANTGELFF
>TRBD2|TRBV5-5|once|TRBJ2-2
TGTGCCAGCAGCTTGGAGTTAGCGGGAGTGACCGGGGAGCTGTTTTTT
CASSLELAGVTGELFF